This T cell receptor (beta chain) was documented in a study of siplizumab effects on memory and regulatory T cells. Overall study findings and caveats: A minor share of alloreactive clones matched unstimulated subsets. Researchers did not confirm the suppressive function of proliferating Tregs from siplizumab cultures.

Some 94,000 TCR templates underwent assay in every sample. Here immunoSEQ multiplex PCR was the method, and the copy in TCRdb shows in-frame clones only, minus some. The table shows 75,000 to 100,000 clones, with just under 95% occurring only once. CDR3 length: 11 amino acids. Germline lookup yields CDR1 ENHRY and CDR2 SYGVKD. V gave up 6 bases and J gave up 6 bases, with 8 bases separating them. About this clone: The antigen remains undetermined.

The material sequenced was non-Treg CD4+ T cells sorted from blood. The chain recombines TRBV10-3 with TRBJ2-5; unclear D gene. The source of this sequence is a human donor in good health. The CDR3 coding sequence is TGTGCCATCAGCCAAGGGCAGACCCAGTACTTC. Translated, it gives CAISQGQTQYF.